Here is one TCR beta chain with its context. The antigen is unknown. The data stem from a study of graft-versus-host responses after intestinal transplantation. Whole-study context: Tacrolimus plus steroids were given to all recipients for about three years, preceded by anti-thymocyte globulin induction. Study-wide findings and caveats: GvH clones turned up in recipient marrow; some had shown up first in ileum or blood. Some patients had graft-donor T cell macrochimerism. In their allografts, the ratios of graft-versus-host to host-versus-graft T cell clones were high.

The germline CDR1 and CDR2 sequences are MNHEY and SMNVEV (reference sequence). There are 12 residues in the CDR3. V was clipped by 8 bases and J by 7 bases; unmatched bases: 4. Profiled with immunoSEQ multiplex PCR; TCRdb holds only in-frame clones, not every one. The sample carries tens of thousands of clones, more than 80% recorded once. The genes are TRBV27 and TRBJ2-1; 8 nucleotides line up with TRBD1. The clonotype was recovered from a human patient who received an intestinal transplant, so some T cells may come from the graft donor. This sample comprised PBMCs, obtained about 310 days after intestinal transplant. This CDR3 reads CASGDRGNEQFF. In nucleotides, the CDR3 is TGTGCCAGCGGAGACAGGGGTAATGAGCAGTTCTTC.